The rows below give T cell receptor beta chains drawn from one sample of a study of T-cell reconstitution after alpha-beta-depleted transplantation in children. TCRdb re-analysed the PCR reads in MiXCR, keeping a single row per CDR3 protein. Among 200,000 to 250,000 distinct CDR3 sequences, approximately 11% were seen once, and the ten largest hold 28%. The sequences come from PBMCs, collected before TCRalphabeta/CD19-depleted stem cell transplant. Receptor source: a child younger than two with acute myeloid leukemia, due to receive a stem cell transplant. Both conserved end residues are part of each CDR3. The D gene is left open where the match is weak. Clone size is given for some rows only: seen once, a few or many times, or a class if the clone is expanded.

>18|TRBD2|many|TRBV27|TRBJ2-2
TGTGCCAGCAGTTTAATCCGCCTAGCGGGAGCCAACACCGGGGAGCTGTTTTTT
CASSLIRLAGANTGELFF
>17|TRBD2|many|TRBV24-1|TRBJ2-1
TGTGCCACCAGTGACGCGGGACTAGCGGGACCTTACAATGAGCAGTTCTTC
CATSDAGLAGPYNEQFF
>18|NA|many|TRBV11-1|TRBJ2-6
TGTGCCAGCAACCCCCTGGTGGGGGCCATCTCTGGGGCCAACGTCCTGACTTTC
CASNPLVGAISGANVLTF
>18|TRBD1|many|TRBV27|TRBJ2-7
TGTGCCAGCAGTTTCCAAATGGGAACTCGGACAGGTAGCTACGAGCAGTACTTC
CASSFQMGTRTGSYEQYF
>17|TRBD2|many|TRBV7-2|TRBJ2-4
TGTGCCAGCAGCCCAAGGAAACTAGCGGGAGGCTTCAGCATTCAGTACTTC
CASSPRKLAGGFSIQYF
>13|NA|many|TRBV6-5|TRBJ2-1
TGTGCCAGCAGTTACAAGGACATCAATGAGCAGTTCTTC
CASSYKDINEQFF
>14|TRBD1|NA|TRBV7-8|TRBJ2-5
TGTGCCAGCAGCGCCTCAGGGGGCGCAGAAGCCCAGTACTTC
CASSASGGAEAQYF
>13|NA|many|TRBV7-2|TRBJ1-2
TGTGCCAGCAGCACAGCAACGGGCTATGGCTACACCTTC
CASSTATGYGYTF
>13|NA|many|TRBV6-4|TRBJ2-2
TGTGCCAGCAGTGACCTTTACACCGGGGAGCTGTTTTTT
CASSDLYTGELFF
>17|NA|NA|TRBV7-9|TRBJ2-1
TGTGCCAGCAGCTTAGGGATTTTGGGGGGCTCCTACAATGAGCAGTTCTTC
CASSLGILGGSYNEQFF
>16|NA|many|TRBV9|TRBJ2-3
TGTGCCAGCAGCCTCCGCCCCCGGGCTAGCACAGATACGCAGTATTTT
CASSLRPRASTDTQYF
>13|NA|many|TRBV29-1|TRBJ2-5
TGCAGCGTTGAGGGGCAGCTCCAAGAGACCCAGTACTTC
CSVEGQLQETQYF
>12|NA|many|TRBV5-1|TRBJ2-5
TGCGCCAGCAGCTTGGCCGGGGAGACCCAGTACTTC
CASSLAGETQYF
>17|NA|few|TRBV28|TRBJ2-6
TGTGCCGTCATTGGGGCCAGGGAAAGCTCTGGGGCCAACGTCCTGACTTTC
CAVIGARESSGANVLTF
>17|TRBD2|many|TRBV20-1|TRBJ2-3
TGCAGTGCTAGGGGGACTAGCGGCCAAAAGGGGACAGATACGCAGTATTTT
CSARGTSGQKGTDTQYF
>13|NA|many|TRBV7-2|TRBJ2-7
TGTGCCAGCAGCCCCGACAGGCATCTCGAGCAGTACTTC
CASSPDRHLEQYF
>15|NA|many|TRBV19|TRBJ1-5
TGTGCCAGTAGTATCGGAGGGGCCTTAACCCAGCCCCAGCATTTT
CASSIGGALTQPQHF
>16|TRBD2|many|TRBV7-9|TRBJ2-1
TGTGCCAGCAGCAACCTGGGGGGGGACCGGTACAATGAGCAGTTCTTC
CASSNLGGDRYNEQFF
>12|NA|many|TRBV20-1|TRBJ2-1
TGCAGTGCTAGAGACCAAAACGTAGGGCAGTTCTTC
CSARDQNVGQFF
>14|NA|many|TRBV29-1|TRBJ1-4
TGCAGCGTGGTTGGGGGGCAAATTGGTGAAAAACTGTTTTTT
CSVVGGQIGEKLFF
>12|NA|many|TRBV12-3/TRBV12-4|TRBJ2-3
TGTGCCAGCAGTACGTACACAGATACGCAGTATTTT
CASSTYTDTQYF
>11|NA|many|TRBV5-1|TRBJ2-3
TGCGCCAGCAGCTTTCGTGATACGCAGTATTTT
CASSFRDTQYF
>12|NA|many|TRBV20-1|TRBJ2-7
TGCAGTGCTAGTGCTAACTCCTACGAGCAGTACTTC
CSASANSYEQYF
>15|TRBD1|many|TRBV7-8|TRBJ2-2
TGTGCCAGCCAGCGCAGGGGGCCAGGATCCGGGGAGCTGTTTTTT
CASQRRGPGSGELFF
>15|NA|many|TRBV2|TRBJ2-2
TGTGCCAGCGAGGAAGGGGTATCTAGCACCGGGGAGCTGTTTTTT
CASEEGVSSTGELFF
>12|NA|many|TRBV12-3/TRBV12-4|TRBJ2-7
TGTGCCAGCAGTACCGGGGCGGGAAAGCAGTACTTC
CASSTGAGKQYF
>15|TRBD2|few|TRBV20-1|TRBJ2-2
TGCAGTGCTAGACTAGCGGGTGACCCTACCGGGGAGCTGTTTTTT
CSARLAGDPTGELFF
>14|TRBD2|NA|TRBV5-1|TRBJ2-3
TGCGCCAGCACGTCGGCGGGGGTCACAGATACGCAGTATTTT
CASTSAGVTDTQYF
>11|NA|medium-sized|TRBV18|TRBJ2-7
TGTGCCAGCTCACTGGAAAACGAGCAGTACTTC
CASSLENEQYF
>12|NA|many|TRBV12-3/TRBV12-4|TRBJ2-7
TGTGCCAGCAGCTTGAGGGGGTACGAGCAGTACTTC
CASSLRGYEQYF
>14|NA|few|TRBV5-1|TRBJ2-5
TGCGCCAGCAGCTTGGGGACAGACAAAGAGACCCAGTACTTC
CASSLGTDKETQYF
>16|TRBD2|many|TRBV20-1|TRBJ2-1
TGCAGTGCTAGCCCCCTCTTCGCGGGAGGGCCGGGTGAGCAGTTCTTC
CSASPLFAGGPGEQFF
>14|NA|many|TRBV20-1|TRBJ2-1
TGCAGTGCTAGATCAACGAGGGCGAAAGATGAGCAGTTCTTC
CSARSTRAKDEQFF
>14|TRBD2|many|TRBV20-1|TRBJ2-1
TGCAGTGCGCCCACTAGCGGGAGATACAATGAGCAGTTCTTC
CSAPTSGRYNEQFF
>14|NA|many|TRBV18|TRBJ1-2
TGTGCCAGCTCACCACCGGCAGGGCGCTATGGCTACACCTTC
CASSPPAGRYGYTF
>16|NA|many|TRBV7-9|TRBJ2-4
TGTGCCAGCAGCTTAGGTCGGCAGGGGGCCAAAAACATTCAGTACTTC
CASSLGRQGAKNIQYF
>16|NA|many|TRBV5-5|TRBJ2-5
TGTGCCAGCAGCTTGTTGAGACAGGGAGGAGGGGAGACCCAGTACTTC
CASSLLRQGGGETQYF
>15|TRBD1|few|TRBV18|TRBJ2-1
TGTGCCAGCTCAACCGGGACAGGGAACTACAATGAGCAGTTCTTC
CASSTGTGNYNEQFF
>15|NA|NA|TRBV6-1|TRBJ1-4
TGTGCCAGCAGTGAAATCAGGGCGACGAGTGAAAAACTGTTTTTT
CASSEIRATSEKLFF
>14|NA|many|TRBV7-9|TRBJ1-1
TGTGCCAGCAGCTTACAAGGGTTCGACACTGAAGCTTTCTTT
CASSLQGFDTEAFF
>16|TRBD1|many|TRBV7-7|TRBJ2-5
TGTGCCAGCAGCATAGGGACAGGGGGCCGCCAAGAGACCCAGTACTTC
CASSIGTGGRQETQYF
>16|NA|many|TRBV28|TRBJ2-7
TGTGCCAGCAGAGAGGGAAGTTCCCCAGGGTCCTACGAGCAGTACTTC
CASREGSSPGSYEQYF
>15|NA|many|TRBV20-1|TRBJ1-3
TGCAGTGCTAGAGATAAGTTTCTAGGTGGAAACACCATATATTTT
CSARDKFLGGNTIYF
>12|NA|NA|TRBV5-5|TRBJ1-1
TGTGCCGGCAGCTTCCGGGGAGCTGAAGCTTTCTTT
CAGSFRGAEAFF
>15|TRBD2|many|TRBV7-2|TRBJ2-7
TGTGCCAGCAGCTTAGGTCTAGCGGAAGCAATGGAGCAGTACTTC
CASSLGLAEAMEQYF
>12|NA|many|TRBV29-1|TRBJ1-2
TGCAGCGTTGGGGGGACGCTCTATGGCTACACCTTC
CSVGGTLYGYTF
>15|NA|many|TRBV20-1|TRBJ1-2
TGCAGTGCTAGAGATCCCAGGGGCGAGGACTATGGCTACACCTTC
CSARDPRGEDYGYTF
>14|TRBD1|many|TRBV6-5|TRBJ2-7
TGTGCCAGCAGGTCACTGGGACAGGACTACGAGCAGTACTTC
CASRSLGQDYEQYF
>17|TRBD2|many|TRBV27|TRBJ2-1
TGTGCCAGCAGTAAAGGACTAGCGGGGGGCCCATGGGATGAGCAGTTCTTC
CASSKGLAGGPWDEQFF
>15|TRBD1|many|TRBV4-1|TRBJ1-1
TGCGCCAGCAGCCGGGACAGGGGAAAGAACACTGAAGCTTTCTTT
CASSRDRGKNTEAFF
>13|TRBD1|many|TRBV27|TRBJ1-2
TGTGCCAGCAGTTTAAGGGGGCACTATGGCTACACCTTC
CASSLRGHYGYTF
>13|TRBD1|many|TRBV29-1|TRBJ1-2
TGCAGCGTTGAAGGGACAGGGGCAGGCGGCTACACCTTC
CSVEGTGAGGYTF
>13|NA|many|TRBV27|TRBJ2-1
TGTGCCAGCAGTCCCCACACCTACAATGAGCAGTTCTTC
CASSPHTYNEQFF
>11|NA|many|TRBV20-1|TRBJ2-7
TGCAGTGCTAGAGGGACGGGGGAGCAGTACTTC
CSARGTGEQYF
>12|NA|many|TRBV6-2/TRBV6-3|TRBJ2-5
TGTGCCAGCAGTTACCACAGGGAGACCCAGTACTTC
CASSYHRETQYF
>14|TRBD2|many|TRBV28|TRBJ2-7
TGTGCCAGCAGGACTAGCGGGAGGGCCTACGAGCAGTACTTC
CASRTSGRAYEQYF
>14|NA|many|TRBV29-1|TRBJ2-2
TGCAGCGTTGAACGAGGGCCGAACACCGGGGAGCTGTTTTTT
CSVERGPNTGELFF